This passage covers 7 T cell receptor beta chains from one sample sequenced in a study of vaccination effects on CD4 cells after COVID-19. No antigens are known for them. TCRdb's copy holds only in-frame clones and misses some; the assay was immunoSEQ multiplex PCR. This table has roughly 25,000 clones, 75% to 85% appearing once. Expansion with viral peptide pools was applied to antigen-specific CD4+ T cells by the ViraFEST assay prior to sequencing. Isolation of CD4+ T cells took place after 10 days of culture. Documented for the person is a PCR-confirmed SARS-CoV-2 infection occurring between March and December 2020. The source was CD4+ T cells from PBMCs cultured with HCoV-NL63 spike peptides, collected before COVID-19 vaccination. The receptors here all came from a human donor who had a prior SARS-CoV-2 infection.

The V call is TRBV3-1 (or the pseudogene TRBV3-2), the J call TRBJ2-7; D is perhaps TRBD1 (6 bases). The CDR3 runs 13 residues. The V gene's germline CDR1 is LGHDT and CDR2 YNNKEL (reference sequence). The ends were cut back, 5 bases at V and 2 bases at J, with 10 bases in the middle. CDR3 DNA: TGTGCCAGCAGCTGGACAGAGCCCTACGAGCAGTACTTC. Translating it yields CASSWTEPYEQYF.

The chain has TRBV11-3 and TRBJ2-3, with TRBD2 matching 12 bases. Trimming took 0 bases from V and 2 from J; bases not matched to a gene: 12. Germline V gene lookup returns CDR1 SGHNT and CDR2 YENEEA. The length of the CDR3 is 20 residues. DNA for the CDR3: TGTGCCAGCAGCTTAGAGGGGAGCCCGGGACTAGCGGGCTACACAGATACGCAGTATTTT. Protein: CASSLEGSPGLAGYTDTQYF. The full variable domain, with the rest looked up from reference TRBV11-3 and TRBJ2-3, is EAGVVQSPRYKIIEKKQPVAFWCNPISGHNTLYWYLQNLGQGPELLIRYENEEAVDDSQLPKDRFSAERLKGVDSTLKIQPAELGDSAVYLCASSLEGSPGLAGYTDTQYFGPGTRLTVL.

This sequence joins TRBV30 and TRBJ1-6; D unclear. V lost 2 bases and J lost 6, with 8 bases in between. From germline, CDR1 is GTSNPN and CDR2 SVGIG (reference sequence). CDR3 length: 13 amino acids. The CDR3 nucleotides read TGTGCCTGGAGTTTATCGGGTAATTCACCCCTCCACTTT. It codes for CAWSLSGNSPLHF.

This chain connects TRBV11-2 to TRBJ2-4; D is possibly TRBD2 (6 bases). Germline lookup yields CDR1 SGHAT and CDR2 FQNNGV. V lost 5 bases, J lost 5 bases, and 13 bases lay in between. CDR3 length equals 14 residues. The CDR3 sequence: CASSRRESQNIQYF. CDR3 bases: TGTGCCAGCAGCAGGCGGGAATCCCAAAACATTCAGTACTTC.

The chain employs TRBV5-6 and TRBJ1-4; D perhaps matches TRBD1 (5 bases). The CDR3 extends over 15 amino acids. The V gene lost 4 bases and the J gene lost 7 bases, with 17 bases spanning the gap. CDR1 and CDR2 from the germline V gene are SGHDT and YYEEEE. CDR3 residues: CASSLPEGMGEKLFF. DNA of the CDR3: TGTGCCAGCAGCCTCCCGGAGGGGATGGGTGAAAAACTGTTTTTT.

The rearrangement joins TRBV9 to TRBJ1-2; a possible D gene is TRBD1 (6 bases). Germline lookup yields CDR1 SGDLS and CDR2 YYNGEE. V was pared by 3 bases and J by 8 bases, with 20 bases between. The CDR3 has 15 residues. The CDR3 nucleotides read TGTGCCAGCAGCGCCCTGGACAGCTTCTCGATGGGCTACACCTTC. Translating it yields CASSALDSFSMGYTF.

This sequence joins TRBV11-3 and TRBJ2-2; TRBD2 matches 7 bases. Unmatched junction bases numbered 7, after V lost 2 bases and J lost 7 bases. This CDR3 comprises 15 residues. Germline V gene sequence: CDR1 SGHNT, CDR2 YENEEA. CDR3 DNA: TGTGCCAGCAGCTTAAGGGAGGGCCGTGGCGGGGAGCTGTTTTTT. Translating it yields CASSLREGRGGELFF.